This entry concerns a single TCR beta chain. The antigen is unknown. PCR amplification relied on 60 Vbeta primers (plus 13 Jbeta primers). The data were produced by immunoSEQ multiplex PCR, yet TCRdb's version contains in-frame clones alone and is incomplete. The sample holds 150,000 to 200,000 clones, around 80% seen once. This CDR3 spans 14 amino acids. V was trimmed by 10 bases and J by 1 base, leaving 15 bases between them. CDR1 and CDR2 from the germline V gene are SGHVS and FNYEAQ. This record belongs to a study of cytomegalovirus exposure and HLA in healthy donors. Points from the study as a whole: Sequences of the TCR beta chain were said to predict the HLA-A and HLA-B alleles of most subjects accurately. An assumption of roughly uniform sequencing depth across donors underlay the presence/absence analyses. It emerged from a later analysis that several of the most significant clusters appeared to be linked to common viral pathogens.

The chain couples TRBV7-6 to TRBJ2-3, with D perhaps matching TRBD2 (6 bases). The TCR was taken from a male donor in good health and CMV-seropositive. The sequenced sample consisted of PBMCs. In nucleotides, the CDR3 is TGTGCCACCGGGCGGGGAATAGGCACAGATACGCAGTATTTT. The encoded protein is CATGRGIGTDTQYF.